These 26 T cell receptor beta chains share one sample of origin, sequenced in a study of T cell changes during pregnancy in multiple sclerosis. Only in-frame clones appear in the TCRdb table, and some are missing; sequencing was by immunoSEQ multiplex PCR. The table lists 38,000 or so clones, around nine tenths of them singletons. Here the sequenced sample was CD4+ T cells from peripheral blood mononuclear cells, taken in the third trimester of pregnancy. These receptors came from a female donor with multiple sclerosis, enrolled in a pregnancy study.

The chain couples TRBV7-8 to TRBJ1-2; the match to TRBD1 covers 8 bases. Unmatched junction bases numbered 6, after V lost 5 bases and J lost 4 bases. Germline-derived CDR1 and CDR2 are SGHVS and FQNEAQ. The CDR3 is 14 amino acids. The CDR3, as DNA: TGTGCCAGCAGCCCTCCCGGGACAGGCTATGGCTACACCTTC. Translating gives CASSPPGTGYGYTF.

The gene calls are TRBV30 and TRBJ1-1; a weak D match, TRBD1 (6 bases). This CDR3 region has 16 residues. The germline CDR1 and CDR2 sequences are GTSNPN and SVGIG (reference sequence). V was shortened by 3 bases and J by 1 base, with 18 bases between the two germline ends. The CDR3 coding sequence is TGTGCCTGGAGCCCCCAGGGGCGAAGCTGGAACACTGAAGCTTTCTTT. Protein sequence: CAWSPQGRSWNTEAFF.

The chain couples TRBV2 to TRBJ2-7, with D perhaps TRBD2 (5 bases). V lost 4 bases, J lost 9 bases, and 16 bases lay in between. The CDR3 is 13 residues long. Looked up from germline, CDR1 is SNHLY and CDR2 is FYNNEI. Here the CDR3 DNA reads TGTGCCAGCAGTGGACCTGGGGAGCAGGCGCAGTACTTC. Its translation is CASSGPGEQAQYF.

The CDR3 sequence: CASSLSPSGSRTDTQYF. CDR3 in DNA: TGTGCCAGCAGCTTATCCCCTAGCGGGAGTCGCACAGATACGCAGTATTTT. The rearrangement joins TRBV7-8 to TRBJ2-3, with 10 bases lining up with TRBD2. Germline trimming cut 2 bases from V and 1 base from J; bases unmatched to any gene: 6. The CDR3 is made up of 17 amino acids. Germline assignment: CDR1 SGHVS and CDR2 FQNEAQ.

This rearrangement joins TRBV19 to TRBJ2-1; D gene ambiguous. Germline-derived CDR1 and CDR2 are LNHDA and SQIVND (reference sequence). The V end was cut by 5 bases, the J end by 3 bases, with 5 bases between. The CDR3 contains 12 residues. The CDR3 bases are TGTGCCAGTAGTGGGCTCTACAATGAGCAGTTCTTC. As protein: CASSGLYNEQFF. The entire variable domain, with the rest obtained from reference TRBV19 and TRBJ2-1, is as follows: DGGITQSPKYLFRKEGQNVTLSCEQNLNHDAMYWYRQDPGQGLRLIYYSQIVNDFQKGDIAEGYSVSREKKESFPLTVTSAQKNPTAFYLCASSGLYNEQFFGPGTRLTVL.

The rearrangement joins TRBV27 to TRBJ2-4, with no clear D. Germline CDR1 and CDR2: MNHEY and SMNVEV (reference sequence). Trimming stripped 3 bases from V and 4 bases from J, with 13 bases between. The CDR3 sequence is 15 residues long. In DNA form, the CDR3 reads TGTGCCAGCAGTTTCGTCCCGCGGTCAAAAAACATTCAGTACTTC. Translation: CASSFVPRSKNIQYF.

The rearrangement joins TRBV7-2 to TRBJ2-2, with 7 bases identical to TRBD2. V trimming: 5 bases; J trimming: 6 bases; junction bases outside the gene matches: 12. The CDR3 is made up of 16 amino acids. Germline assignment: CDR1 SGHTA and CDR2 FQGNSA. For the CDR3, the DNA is TGTGCCAGCAGCAGGAGGAGCGGGAATCTTGCCGGGGAGCTGTTTTTT. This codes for CASSRRSGNLAGELFF.

The CDR3 loop is CASSSKERRNEQYF. Written as DNA, the CDR3 is TGTGCCAGCAGCTCTAAAGAGAGGAGGAACGAGCAGTACTTC. The chain employs TRBV7-9 and TRBJ2-7; D is possibly TRBD2 (5 bases). The germline V gene encodes CDR1 SEHNR and CDR2 FQNEAQ (reference sequence). Trimming took off 4 bases at V and 5 bases at J, with 15 bases between the two ends. This CDR3 is 14 amino acids long.

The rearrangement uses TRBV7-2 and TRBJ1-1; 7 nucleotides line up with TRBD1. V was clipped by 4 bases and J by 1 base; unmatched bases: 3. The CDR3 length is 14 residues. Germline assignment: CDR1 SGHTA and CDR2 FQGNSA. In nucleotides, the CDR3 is TGTGCCAGCAGCTGGGACAGTTCGAACACTGAAGCTTTCTTT. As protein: CASSWDSSNTEAFF.

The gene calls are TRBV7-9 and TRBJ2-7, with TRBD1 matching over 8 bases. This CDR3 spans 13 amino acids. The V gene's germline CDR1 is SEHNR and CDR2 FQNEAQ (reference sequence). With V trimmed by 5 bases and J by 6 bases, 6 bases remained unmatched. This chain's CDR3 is CASSHGQGAEQYF. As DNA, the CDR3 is TGTGCCAGCAGCCACGGACAGGGAGCCGAGCAGTACTTC.

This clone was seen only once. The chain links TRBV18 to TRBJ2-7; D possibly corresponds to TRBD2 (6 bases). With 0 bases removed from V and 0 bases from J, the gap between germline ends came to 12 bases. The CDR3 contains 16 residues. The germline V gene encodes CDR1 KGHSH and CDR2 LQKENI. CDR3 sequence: CASSPPKAGLSYEQYF. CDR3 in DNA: TGTGCCAGCTCACCACCGAAGGCGGGGCTCTCCTACGAGCAGTACTTC.

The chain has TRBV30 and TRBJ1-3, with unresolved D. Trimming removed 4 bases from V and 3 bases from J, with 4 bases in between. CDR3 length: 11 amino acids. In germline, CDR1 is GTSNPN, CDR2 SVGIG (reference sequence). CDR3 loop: CAWTLGNTIYF. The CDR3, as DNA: TGTGCCTGGACCCTTGGAAACACCATATATTTT.

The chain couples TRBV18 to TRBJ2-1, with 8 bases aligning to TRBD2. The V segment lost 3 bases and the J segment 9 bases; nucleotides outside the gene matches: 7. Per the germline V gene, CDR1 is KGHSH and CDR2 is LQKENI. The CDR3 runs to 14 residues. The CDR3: CASSPGTSFGEQFF. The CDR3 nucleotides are TGTGCCAGCTCACCCGGGACTAGTTTTGGTGAGCAGTTCTTC.

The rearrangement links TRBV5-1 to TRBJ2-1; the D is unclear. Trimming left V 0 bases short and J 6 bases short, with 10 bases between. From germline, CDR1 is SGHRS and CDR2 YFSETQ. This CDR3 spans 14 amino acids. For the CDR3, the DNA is TGCGCCAGCAGCTTGGCGGGTTATGCCAATGAGCAGTTCTTC. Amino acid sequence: CASSLAGYANEQFF. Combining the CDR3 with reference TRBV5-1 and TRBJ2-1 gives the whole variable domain KAGVTQTPRYLIKTRGQQVTLSCSPISGHRSVSWYQQTPGQGLQFLFEYFSETQRNKGNFPGRFSGRQFSNSRSEMNVSTLELGDSALYLCASSLAGYANEQFFGPGTRLTVL.

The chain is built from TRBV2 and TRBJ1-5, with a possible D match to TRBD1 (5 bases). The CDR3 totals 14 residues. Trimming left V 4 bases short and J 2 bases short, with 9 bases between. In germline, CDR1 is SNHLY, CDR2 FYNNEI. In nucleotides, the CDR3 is TGTGCCAGCAGTGTTATAGGGGGCAATCAGCCCCAGCATTTT. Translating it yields CASSVIGGNQPQHF.

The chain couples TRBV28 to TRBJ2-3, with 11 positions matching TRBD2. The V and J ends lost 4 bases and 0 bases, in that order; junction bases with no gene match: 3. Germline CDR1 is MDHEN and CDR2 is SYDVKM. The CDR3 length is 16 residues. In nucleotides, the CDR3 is TGTGCCAGCAGTTCTCTAGCGGGGGGAAGCACAGATACGCAGTATTTT. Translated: CASSSLAGGSTDTQYF.

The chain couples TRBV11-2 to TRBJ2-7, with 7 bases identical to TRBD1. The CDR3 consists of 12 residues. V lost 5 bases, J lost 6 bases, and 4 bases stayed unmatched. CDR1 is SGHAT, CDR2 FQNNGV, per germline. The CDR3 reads CASSQQGLEQYF. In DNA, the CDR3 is TGTGCCAGCAGCCAACAGGGGCTCGAGCAGTACTTC.

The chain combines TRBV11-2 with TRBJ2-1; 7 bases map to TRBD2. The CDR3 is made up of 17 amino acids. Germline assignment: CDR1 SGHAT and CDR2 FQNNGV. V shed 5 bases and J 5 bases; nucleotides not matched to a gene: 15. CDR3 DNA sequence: TGTGCCAGCAGCCGGTGGAGCAAACTAGCGTCGAACAATGAGCAGTTCTTC. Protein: CASSRWSKLASNNEQFF.

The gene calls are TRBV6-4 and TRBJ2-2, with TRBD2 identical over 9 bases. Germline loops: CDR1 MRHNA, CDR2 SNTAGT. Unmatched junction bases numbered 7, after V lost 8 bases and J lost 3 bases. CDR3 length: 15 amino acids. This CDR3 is CASCSGRMDTGELFF. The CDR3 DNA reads TGTGCCAGCTGTAGCGGGAGAATGGACACCGGGGAGCTGTTTTTT.

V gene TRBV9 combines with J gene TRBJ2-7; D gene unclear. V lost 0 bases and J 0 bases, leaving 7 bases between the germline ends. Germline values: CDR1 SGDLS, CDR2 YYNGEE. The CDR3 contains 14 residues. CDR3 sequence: CASSVGPSSYEQYF. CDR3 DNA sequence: TGTGCCAGCAGCGTAGGCCCGAGCTCCTACGAGCAGTACTTC.

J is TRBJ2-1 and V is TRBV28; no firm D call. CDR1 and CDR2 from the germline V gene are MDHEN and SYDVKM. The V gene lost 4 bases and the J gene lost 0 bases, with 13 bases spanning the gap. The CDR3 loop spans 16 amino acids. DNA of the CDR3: TGTGCCAGCAGTTCCCTGATGGCTGGCTCCTACAATGAGCAGTTCTTC. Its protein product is CASSSLMAGSYNEQFF.

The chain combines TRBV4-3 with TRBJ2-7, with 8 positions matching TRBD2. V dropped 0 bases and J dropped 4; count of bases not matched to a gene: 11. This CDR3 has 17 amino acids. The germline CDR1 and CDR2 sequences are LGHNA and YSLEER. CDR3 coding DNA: TGCGCCAGCAGCCAAGACTTGCCTCTAGCGGGTCTGTACGAGCAGTACTTC. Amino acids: CASSQDLPLAGLYEQYF.

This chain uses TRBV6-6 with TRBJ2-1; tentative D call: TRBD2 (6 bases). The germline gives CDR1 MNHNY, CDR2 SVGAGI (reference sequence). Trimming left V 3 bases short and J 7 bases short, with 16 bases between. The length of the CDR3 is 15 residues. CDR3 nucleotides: TGTGCCAGCAGTTATCGGAGGGAGTACGGGAATGAGCAGTTCTTC. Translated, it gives CASSYRREYGNEQFF.

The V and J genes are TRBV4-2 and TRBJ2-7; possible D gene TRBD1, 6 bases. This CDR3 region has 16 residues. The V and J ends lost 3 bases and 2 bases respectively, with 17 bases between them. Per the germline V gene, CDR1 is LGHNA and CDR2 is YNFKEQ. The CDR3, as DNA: TGTGCCAGCAGCCAGAAAGTAGCACAGGGAGCCTACGAGCAGTACTTC. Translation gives CASSQKVAQGAYEQYF.

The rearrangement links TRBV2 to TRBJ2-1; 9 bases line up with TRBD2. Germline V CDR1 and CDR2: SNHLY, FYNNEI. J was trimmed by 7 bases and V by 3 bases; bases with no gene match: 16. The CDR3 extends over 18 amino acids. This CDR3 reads CASSDWSRVVAGVNEQFF. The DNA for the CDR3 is TGTGCCAGCAGTGATTGGTCCCGGGTGGTAGCGGGAGTAAATGAGCAGTTCTTC.

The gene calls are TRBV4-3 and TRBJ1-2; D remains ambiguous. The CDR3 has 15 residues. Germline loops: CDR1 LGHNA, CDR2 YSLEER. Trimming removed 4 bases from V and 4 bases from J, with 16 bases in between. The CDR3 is CASSRDTAGGYGYTF. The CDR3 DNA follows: TGCGCCAGCAGCCGCGACACAGCGGGCGGCTATGGCTACACCTTC.